The 27 T cell receptor beta chains below all came from one sample that was sequenced in a study of memory CD4+ T cells and cytomegalovirus serostatus. The sort gate was single viable CD3+CD4+CD8-CD45RO+ cells for memory CD4+ T cells. Libraries were prepared by immunoSEQ multiplex PCR; TCRdb keeps only in-frame clonotypes and omits some of them. Counted here are roughly 39,000 clones, around 79% occurring once; the ten biggest clones make up roughly 0.76%. Sample: memory CD4+ T cells from blood. These receptors were collected from an adult in good health and CMV-seronegative.

Here the CDR3 DNA reads TGTGCCTGGAGTAGAGACAGCTCTGGAAACACCATATATTTT. The encoded protein is CAWSRDSSGNTIYF. The chain combines TRBV30 with TRBJ1-3, with D perhaps matching TRBD1 (5 bases). Germline CDR1 GTSNPN, CDR2 SVGIG (reference sequence). CDR3 length: 14 amino acids. The V end lost 2 bases, the J end lost 0 bases, and 8 bases lay between the germline ends.

J is TRBJ2-5 and V is TRBV5-6; 8 bases match TRBD2. Germline CDR1 and CDR2: SGHDT and YYEEEE. V gave up 0 bases and J gave up 2 bases; unmatched junction bases: 6. This CDR3 comprises 16 residues. Here the CDR3 reads CASSLGLAGLQETQYF. As DNA, the CDR3 is TGTGCCAGCAGCTTGGGGCTAGCGGGTTTACAAGAGACCCAGTACTTC.

The V call is TRBV19, the J call TRBJ2-5; the D gene could be TRBD1 or TRBD2 (5 bases each). The CDR3 has 16 residues. Deletions cut 3 bases from V and 4 bases from J, with 18 bases between. The germline CDR1 and CDR2 sequences are LNHDA and SQIVND (reference sequence). CDR3 sequence: CASSMFLGRSRETQYF. DNA of the CDR3: TGTGCCAGTAGTATGTTTTTGGGACGGTCTAGAGAGACCCAGTACTTC.

The V and J genes are TRBV5-1 and TRBJ1-1, with D tentatively TRBD1 (6 bases). The CDR3 runs to 16 residues. Germline loops: CDR1 SGHRS, CDR2 YFSETQ. V lost 1 base, J lost 1 base, and 14 bases lay in between. CDR3 in amino acids: CASSLQLTGWNTEAFF. The CDR3 nucleotides read TGCGCCAGCAGCTTGCAGTTGACAGGCTGGAACACTGAAGCTTTCTTT. Supplemented by reference TRBV5-1 and TRBJ1-1, the full variable domain reads KAGVTQTPRYLIKTRGQQVTLSCSPISGHRSVSWYQQTPGQGLQFLFEYFSETQRNKGNFPGRFSGRQFSNSRSEMNVSTLELGDSALYLCASSLQLTGWNTEAFFGQGTRLTVV.

The J gene is TRBJ2-5, the V gene TRBV5-6; TRBD2 matches 7 bases. The CDR3 covers 16 residues. The junction had 9 bases not matched to a gene; V was cut back by 3 bases and J by 1 base. Germline CDR1 is SGHDT and CDR2 is YYEEEE. This chain's CDR3 is CASSSPGWGGQETQYF. CDR3 DNA: TGTGCCAGCAGCTCCCCGGGTTGGGGGGGCCAAGAGACCCAGTACTTC. Looking up the rest from reference TRBV5-6 and TRBJ2-5 gives the full variable domain: DAGVTQSPTHLIKTRGQQVTLRCSPKSGHDTVSWYQQALGQGPQFIFQYYEEEERQRGNFPDRFSGHQFPNYSSELNVNALLLGDSALYLCASSSPGWGGQETQYFGPGTRLLVL.

The V gene is TRBV29-1, the J gene TRBJ2-1, with D unresolved. V was clipped by 3 bases and J by 0 bases, with 15 bases between them. Germline V gene sequence: CDR1 SQVTM, CDR2 ANQGSEA. The CDR3 length is 16 residues. In DNA form, the CDR3 reads TGCAGCGTTGACCCCCCCCTCATGAGCTCCTACAATGAGCAGTTCTTC. Protein product: CSVDPPLMSSYNEQFF.

This clone was recorded once. V is TRBV10-3 and J is TRBJ2-3; no reliable D call. Trimming shortened V by 4 bases and J by 6 bases, and 8 bases separated the two germline ends. CDR1 and CDR2 (germline): ENHRY, SYGVKD. CDR3 length equals 12 residues. The CDR3 is CAISASQDTQYF. DNA of the CDR3: TGTGCCATCAGTGCGAGTCAGGATACGCAGTATTTT.

The V and J genes are TRBV6-5 and TRBJ1-5; no clear D gene. CDR1 MNHEY and CDR2 SVGAGI come from the germline V gene. The ends were cut back, 6 bases at V and 9 bases at J, with 18 bases in the middle. The CDR3 has 14 amino acids. The CDR3 is CASSTDLHLRPQHF. CDR3 in DNA: TGTGCCAGCAGCACCGACCTCCATCTTCGGCCCCAGCATTTT.

The chain combines TRBV11-2 with TRBJ2-7, with D tentatively TRBD1 or TRBD2 (7 bases each). V lost 1 base and J 2 bases, leaving 12 bases between the germline ends. CDR3 length equals 15 residues. Germline loops: CDR1 SGHAT, CDR2 FQNNGV. CDR3 coding DNA: TGTGCCAGCAGCTTAGCGGGGGGACAGCCCTACGAGCAGTACTTC. It encodes CASSLAGGQPYEQYF.

The chain carries TRBV7-2 and TRBJ2-5; TRBD2 might be the D (6 bases). CDR3 length: 13 amino acids. Germline CDR1 reads SGHTA; CDR2 reads FQGNSA. The V gene lost 5 bases and the J gene lost 0 bases, with 7 bases spanning the gap. As DNA, the CDR3 is TGTGCCAGCAGCAGGACTAACCAAGAGACCCAGTACTTC. It is translated as CASSRTNQETQYF.

This chain links TRBV6-1 with TRBJ2-7; D gene uncertain. The CDR3 spans 14 residues. V was pared by 7 bases and J by 3 bases, with 16 bases between. CDR1 is MNHNS, CDR2 SASEGT, per germline. The CDR3 nucleotides read TGTGCCAGCACTCTCCAGATAGGTCACTACGAGCAGTACTTC. This translates into CASTLQIGHYEQYF.

The rearrangement links TRBV6-5 to TRBJ2-7, with a tentative D call TRBD1 (5 bases). The CDR3 is 14 residues long. Germline V gives CDR1 MNHEY, CDR2 SVGAGI. The V end lost 3 bases, the J end lost 6 bases, and 15 bases lay between the germline ends. CDR3 in amino acids: CASSYPRENGEQYF. The CDR3 bases are TGTGCCAGCAGTTATCCCAGGGAAAACGGCGAGCAGTACTTC.

The chain links TRBV6-5 to TRBJ1-3, with a weak D call TRBD1 (6 bases). V lost 6 bases to trimming and J lost 0 bases, with 12 bases between them. The CDR3 is made up of 15 amino acids. From germline, CDR1 is MNHEY and CDR2 SVGAGI. The CDR3 sequence: CASRRGGDSGNTIYF. CDR3 DNA sequence: TGTGCCAGCAGAAGGGGGGGGGACTCTGGAAACACCATATATTTT.

The genes are TRBV30 and TRBJ2-7, with 7 bases matching TRBD1. The CDR3 is 15 amino acids. CDR1 is GTSNPN, CDR2 SVGIG, per germline (reference sequence). V dropped 2 bases and J dropped 3; count of bases not matched to a gene: 10. The DNA for the CDR3 is TGTGCCTGGAGTCTATGGACAGGTCAAGGCTACGAGCAGTACTTC. Translating gives CAWSLWTGQGYEQYF. Combining the CDR3 with reference TRBV30 and TRBJ2-7 gives the whole variable domain SQTIHQWPATLVQPVGSPLSLECTVEGTSNPNLYWYRQAAGRGLQLLFYSVGIGQISSEVPQNLSASRPQDRQFILSSKKLLLSDSGFYLCAWSLWTGQGYEQYFGPGTRLTVT.

The J gene is TRBJ1-2, the V gene TRBV7-8; weak D call: TRBD1 (5 bases). Trimming removed 5 bases at V and 6 bases at J, with 22 bases between. CDR1 SGHVS and CDR2 FQNEAQ come from the germline V gene. The CDR3 consists of 16 residues. The CDR3 bases are TGTGCCAGCAGCCCCCGGGCCCGAGGTGGGACGGATGGCTACACCTTC. Translation: CASSPRARGGTDGYTF.

With respect to this clone: Compared with germline, one end of the junction differs, possibly owing to a read error. The chain joins TRBV4-1 to TRBJ2-1, with D possibly matching TRBD1 (7 bases). Per germline, CDR1 MGHRA and CDR2 YSYEKL. The CDR3 totals 13 residues. The CDR3 DNA reads TGCGCCAGCAGCCAAGAGGAGGGCAGGGGGTACCTCTTC. Protein sequence: CASSQEEGRGYLF.

The rearrangement joins TRBV14 to TRBJ2-2; D not resolved. V was clipped by 6 bases and J by 3 bases, with 14 bases between them. Germline lookup yields CDR1 SGHDN and CDR2 FVKESK. There are 15 residues in the CDR3. The CDR3 DNA is TGTGCCAGCAGTCGGACCCTCATGGACACCGGGGAGCTGTTTTTT. Amino acids: CASSRTLMDTGELFF.

This chain links TRBV2 with TRBJ1-2, with unresolved D. This CDR3 has 14 residues. Trimming removed 3 bases from V and 2 bases from J, with 10 bases in between. The germline V gene has CDR1 SNHLY and CDR2 FYNNEI. The CDR3 loop is CASSERVQNYGYTF. The CDR3 region has the DNA TGTGCCAGCAGTGAGAGGGTACAGAACTATGGCTACACCTTC.

The CDR3 region is CASSYVAGKETQYF. CDR3 in DNA: TGTGCCAGCAGTTACGTCGCAGGGAAAGAGACCCAGTACTTC. The V call is TRBV6-5, the J call TRBJ2-5; tentatively, D is TRBD1 (5 bases). This CDR3 region has 14 residues. Germline CDR1 MNHEY, CDR2 SVGAGI. The V gene lost 2 bases and the J gene lost 3 bases, with 10 bases spanning the gap.

The chain couples TRBV19 to TRBJ1-2, with D perhaps TRBD1 (5 bases). V shed 6 bases and J shed 2 bases, with 16 bases lying between them. The CDR3 is 15 residues long. From germline, CDR1 is LNHDA and CDR2 SQIVND (reference sequence). The CDR3 coding sequence is TGTGCCAGTAGCCTAGGGGAGGACAAGAACTATGGCTACACCTTC. Translation gives CASSLGEDKNYGYTF.

The rearrangement joins TRBV6-5 to TRBJ2-4; D remains ambiguous. Germline lookup yields CDR1 MNHEY and CDR2 SVGAGI. Trimming cost V 4 bases and J 3 bases, with 1 base left between them. CDR3 length: 11 amino acids. The CDR3 spells CASSFKNIQYF. The CDR3 DNA follows: TGTGCCAGCAGTTTCAAAAACATTCAGTACTTC.

The chain employs TRBV5-4 and TRBJ2-3; D remains ambiguous. V was cut by 6 bases and J by 2 bases, with 4 bases left in between. The CDR3 extends over 11 amino acids. The germline gives CDR1 SGHNT, CDR2 YYREEE (reference sequence). The CDR3 sequence: CASTSTDTQYF. DNA of the CDR3: TGTGCCAGCACATCCACAGATACGCAGTATTTT.

The chain employs TRBV10-3 and TRBJ1-2, with D uncertain. The length of the CDR3 is 14 residues. V was clipped by 3 bases and J by 4 bases, with 12 bases between them. CDR1 and CDR2 from the germline V gene are ENHRY and SYGVKD. The CDR3 nucleotides read TGTGCCATCAGTGATAACGGCGGCCCCTATGGCTACACCTTC. Protein: CAISDNGGPYGYTF.

The chain links TRBV7-9 to TRBJ1-5, with 9 bases fitting TRBD1. Germline V gives CDR1 SEHNR, CDR2 FQNEAQ (reference sequence). This CDR3 has 14 residues. V shed 5 bases and J 7 bases; nucleotides not matched to a gene: 6. In nucleotides, the CDR3 is TGTGCCAGCAGCGTCACAGGGGGCGCACAGCCCCAGCATTTT. Its protein product is CASSVTGGAQPQHF.

The chain has TRBV25-1 and TRBJ2-5, with a tentative D call TRBD2 (6 bases). Trimming stripped 1 base from V and 5 bases from J, with 11 bases between. The germline V gene has CDR1 MGHDK and CDR2 SYGVNS. CDR3 length equals 14 residues. Here the CDR3 DNA reads TGTGCCAGCAGTGAATCCCGCGGGGTCGAGACCCAGTACTTC. Residues: CASSESRGVETQYF.

This chain joins TRBV5-6 and TRBJ2-7; the match to TRBD1 covers 8 bases. V was pared by 2 bases and J by 7 bases, with 8 bases of the junction left unmatched. The germline CDR1 and CDR2 sequences are SGHDT and YYEEEE. This CDR3 is 14 amino acids long. The CDR3 sequence is CASSLGQGAREQYF. For the CDR3, the DNA is TGTGCCAGCAGCTTAGGGCAGGGGGCGAGGGAGCAGTACTTC.

This chain uses TRBV6-5 with TRBJ2-7, with TRBD1 matching 9 bases. CDR3 size: 13 residues. Germline trimming cut 7 bases from V and 5 bases from J; bases unmatched to any gene: 6. Germline assignment: CDR1 MNHEY and CDR2 SVGAGI. The CDR3 loop is CASTNTGGDEQYF. CDR3 coding DNA: TGTGCCAGCACCAACACAGGGGGCGACGAGCAGTACTTC.